The next 5 T cell receptor beta chains were all read from a single sample in a study of T-cell reconstitution after alpha-beta-depleted transplantation in children. Construction of the TCRbeta library involved unique molecular identifiers. MiXCR, run by TCRdb on the PCR reads, gives a single entry per CDR3 protein. The sample yields more than 200,000 distinct CDR3 sequences, more than 20% seen once. The sample was PBMCs, mostly from graft donor cells, taken 360 days after TCRalphabeta/CD19-depleted stem cell transplant. Receptor source: a female patient aged 2-9 years who had a stem cell transplant for congenital amegakaryocytic thrombocytopenia, so the T cells may come from the graft donor.

J is TRBJ1-1 and V is TRBV12-3 or TRBV12-4; 9 nucleotides agree with TRBD1. V shed 6 bases, J shed 3 bases, and the junction held 5 bases outside the gene matches. CDR3 length: 14 amino acids. CDR3 residues: CASRKQGADTEAFF. As DNA, the CDR3 is TGTGCCAGCAGAAAACAGGGGGCAGACACTGAAGCTTTCTTT.

This chain links TRBV15 with TRBJ2-1, with D perhaps given as TRBD1 or TRBD2 (7 bases each). The ends were cut back, 0 bases at V and 7 bases at J, with 16 bases in the middle. Germline CDR1 and CDR2: LNHNV and YYDKDF (reference sequence). The length of the CDR3 is 16 residues. In DNA, the CDR3 is TGTGCCACCAGCAGAGAGAGGGACAGCGGGGTAAATGAGCAGTTCTTC. Translated, it gives CATSRERDSGVNEQFF.

CDR3: CASSGTGVPDTQYF. CDR3 nucleotides: TGTGCCAGTTCCGGGACAGGGGTCCCAGATACGCAGTATTTT. The chain employs TRBV19 and TRBJ2-3; 10 bases line up with TRBD1. The CDR3 is 14 residues long. V shed 8 bases, J shed 4 bases, and the junction held 6 bases outside the gene matches. Germline CDR1 LNHDA, CDR2 SQIVND (reference sequence).

This rearrangement joins TRBV20-1 to TRBJ1-5; a possible D gene is TRBD1 (5 bases). Germline CDR1 DFQATT, CDR2 SNEGSKA (reference sequence). V gave up 5 bases and J gave up 11 bases, with 13 bases separating them. There are 11 residues in the CDR3. CDR3 loop: CSASPGTTQHF. CDR3 bases: TGCAGTGCTTCGCCCGGGACTACCCAGCATTTT.

The chain has TRBV7-9 and TRBJ1-1; D is unclear. This CDR3 is 11 amino acids long. The germline V and J ends were trimmed by 5 bases and 7 bases, with 8 bases remaining between them. Looked up from germline, CDR1 is SEHNR and CDR2 is FQNEAQ (reference sequence). CDR3 sequence reads: CASSKADEAFF. The CDR3 region has the DNA TGTGCCAGCAGCAAAGCAGATGAAGCTTTCTTT.